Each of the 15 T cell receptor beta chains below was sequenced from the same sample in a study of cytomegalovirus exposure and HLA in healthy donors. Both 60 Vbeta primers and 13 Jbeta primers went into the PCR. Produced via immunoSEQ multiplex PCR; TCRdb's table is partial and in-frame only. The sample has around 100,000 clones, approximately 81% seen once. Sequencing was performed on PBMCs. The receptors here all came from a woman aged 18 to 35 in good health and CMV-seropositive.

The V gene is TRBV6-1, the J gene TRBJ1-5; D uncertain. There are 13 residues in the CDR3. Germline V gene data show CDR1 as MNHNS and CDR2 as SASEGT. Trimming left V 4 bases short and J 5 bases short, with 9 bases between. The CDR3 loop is CASSGGRDQPQHF. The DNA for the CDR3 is TGTGCCAGCAGTGGCGGGAGGGATCAGCCCCAGCATTTT.

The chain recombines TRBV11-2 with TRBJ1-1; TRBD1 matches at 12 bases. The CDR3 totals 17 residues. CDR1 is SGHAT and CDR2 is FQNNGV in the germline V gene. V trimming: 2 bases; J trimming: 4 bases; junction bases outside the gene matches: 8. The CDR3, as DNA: TGTGCCAGCAGCTTAACAGGGGACAGGGGGCTTGGCACTGAAGCTTTCTTT. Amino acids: CASSLTGDRGLGTEAFF.

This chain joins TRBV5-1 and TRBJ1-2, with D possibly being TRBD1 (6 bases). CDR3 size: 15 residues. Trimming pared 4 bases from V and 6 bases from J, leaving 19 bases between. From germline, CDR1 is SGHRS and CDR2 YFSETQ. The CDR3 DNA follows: TGCGCCAGCAGCCCCCTCCCGACAGGACCCCATGGCTACACCTTC. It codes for CASSPLPTGPHGYTF.

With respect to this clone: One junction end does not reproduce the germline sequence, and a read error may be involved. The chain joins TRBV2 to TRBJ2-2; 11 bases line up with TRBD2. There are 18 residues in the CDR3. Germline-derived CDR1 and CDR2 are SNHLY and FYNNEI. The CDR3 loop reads CAISDPGLADWNTGELFF. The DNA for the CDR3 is TGTGCCATCAGTGATCCGGGACTAGCGGACTGGAACACCGGGGAGCTGTTTTTT.

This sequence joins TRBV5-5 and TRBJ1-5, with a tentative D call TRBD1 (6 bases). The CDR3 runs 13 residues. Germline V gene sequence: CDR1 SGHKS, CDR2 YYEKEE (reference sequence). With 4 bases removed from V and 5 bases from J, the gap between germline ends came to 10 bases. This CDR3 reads CASSHRVDQPQHF. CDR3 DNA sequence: TGTGCCAGCAGCCACAGGGTCGATCAGCCCCAGCATTTT.

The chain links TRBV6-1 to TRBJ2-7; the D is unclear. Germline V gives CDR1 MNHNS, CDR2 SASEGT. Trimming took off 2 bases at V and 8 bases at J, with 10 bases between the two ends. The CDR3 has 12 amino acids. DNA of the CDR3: TGTGCCAGCAGTGAATCCCCTTTCCAGCAGTACTTC. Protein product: CASSESPFQQYF.

In nucleotides, the CDR3 is TGTGCCAGCAGTTACAGCTATAGCAATCAGCCCCAGCATTTT. Translation gives CASSYSYSNQPQHF. This chain connects TRBV6-6 to TRBJ1-5; D not certain. Trimming removed 2 bases from V and 0 bases from J, with 5 bases in between. Germline V gene lookup returns CDR1 MNHNY and CDR2 SVGAGI (reference sequence). The CDR3 sequence is 14 residues long.

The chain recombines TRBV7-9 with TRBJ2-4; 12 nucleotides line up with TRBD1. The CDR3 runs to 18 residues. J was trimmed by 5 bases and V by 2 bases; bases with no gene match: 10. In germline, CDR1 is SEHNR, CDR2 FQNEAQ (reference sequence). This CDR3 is CASSLSPRDRGRENIQYF. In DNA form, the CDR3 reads TGTGCCAGCAGCTTAAGCCCCCGGGACAGGGGGCGCGAAAACATTCAGTACTTC.

The CDR3 DNA reads as TGTGCCAGCACTACAGGGGGTAATGGCTACACCTTC. It is translated as CASTTGGNGYTF. V gene TRBV6-5 combines with J gene TRBJ1-2, with 8 bases fitting TRBD1. The CDR3 extends over 12 amino acids. The V and J ends lost 7 bases and 6 bases, in that order; junction bases with no gene match: 4. The V gene's germline CDR1 is MNHEY and CDR2 SVGAGI.

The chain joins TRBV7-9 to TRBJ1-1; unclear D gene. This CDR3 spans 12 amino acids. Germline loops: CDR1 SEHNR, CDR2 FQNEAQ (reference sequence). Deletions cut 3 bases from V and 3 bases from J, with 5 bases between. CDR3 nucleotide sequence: TGTGCCAGCAGCTTCGAGTACACTGAAGCTTTCTTT. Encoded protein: CASSFEYTEAFF. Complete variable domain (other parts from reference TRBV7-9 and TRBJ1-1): DTGVSQNPRHKITKRGQNVTFRCDPISEHNRLYWYRQTLGQGPEFLTYFQNEAQLEKSRLLSDRFSAERPKGSFSTLEIQRTEQGDSAMYLCASSFEYTEAFFGQGTRLTVV.

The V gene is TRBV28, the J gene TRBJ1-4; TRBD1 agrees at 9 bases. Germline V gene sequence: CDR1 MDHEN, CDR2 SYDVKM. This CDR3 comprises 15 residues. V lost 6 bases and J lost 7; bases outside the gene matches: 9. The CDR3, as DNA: TGTGCCAGCAGCTTCACCGGGACAGGGATTGAAAAACTGTTTTTT. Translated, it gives CASSFTGTGIEKLFF.

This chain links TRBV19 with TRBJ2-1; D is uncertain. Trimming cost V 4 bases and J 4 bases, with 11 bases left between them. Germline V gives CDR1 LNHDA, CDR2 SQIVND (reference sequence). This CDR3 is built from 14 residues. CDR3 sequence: CASSTRGYYNEQFF. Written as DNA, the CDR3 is TGTGCCAGTAGTACCAGAGGTTATTACAATGAGCAGTTCTTC.

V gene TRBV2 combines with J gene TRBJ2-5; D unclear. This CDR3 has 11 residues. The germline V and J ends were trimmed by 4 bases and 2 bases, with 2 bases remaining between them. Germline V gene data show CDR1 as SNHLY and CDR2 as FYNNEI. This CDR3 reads CASSAQETQYF. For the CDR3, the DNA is TGTGCCAGCAGTGCACAAGAGACCCAGTACTTC. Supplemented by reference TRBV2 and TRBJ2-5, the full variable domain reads EPEVTQTPSHQVTQMGQEVILRCVPISNHLYFYWYRQILGQKVEFLVSFYNNEISEKSEIFDDQFSVERPDGSNFTLKIRSTKLEDSAMYFCASSAQETQYFGPGTRLLVL.

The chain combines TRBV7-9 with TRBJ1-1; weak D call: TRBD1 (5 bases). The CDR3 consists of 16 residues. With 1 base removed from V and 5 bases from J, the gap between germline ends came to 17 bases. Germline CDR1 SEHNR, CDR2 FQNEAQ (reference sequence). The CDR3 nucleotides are TGTGCCAGCAGCTTAGGCCAGGGAGGTAGAGGAACTGAAGCTTTCTTT. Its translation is CASSLGQGGRGTEAFF.

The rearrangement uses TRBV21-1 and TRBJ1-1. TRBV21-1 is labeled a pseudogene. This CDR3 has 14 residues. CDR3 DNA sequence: TGTGCCAGAAACCGGAAGCGGGTGAACACTGAAGCTTTCTTT. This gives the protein CARNRKRVNTEAFF.